This T cell receptor (beta chain) was observed in a study of blood T cells in healthy people across ages. Across the whole study: Per two T cells, template switching captured roughly one barcoded beta molecule.

The CDR3 has 14 residues. Trimming removed 5 bases at V and 1 base at J, with 11 bases between. The V gene's germline CDR1 is LGHNA and CDR2 YSLEER. The authors ran a second PCR of about 6 to 12 cycles using a sample-barcoded 5' primer and a J-beta primer mix. Every cDNA was tagged by a template-switch adaptor with 12 random nucleotides. TCRdb re-analysed the 5' RACE reads in MiXCR, keeping a single row per CDR3 protein. This table holds over 950,000 distinct CDR3 sequences, less than 45% found once. This clonotype was seen only a few times. Antigen unknown. Overall study findings and caveats: While age rose, TCR beta diversity per million T cells dropped in a roughly linear way.

The genes are TRBV4-3 and TRBJ1-1; a possible D gene is TRBD1 (5 bases). This clonotype was obtained from a man between 18 and 29 years old in good health. Specimen: blood. In DNA, the CDR3 is TGCGCCAGCAGCACAGGACTGCCGAACACTGAAGCTTTCTTT. Translating it yields CASSTGLPNTEAFF.